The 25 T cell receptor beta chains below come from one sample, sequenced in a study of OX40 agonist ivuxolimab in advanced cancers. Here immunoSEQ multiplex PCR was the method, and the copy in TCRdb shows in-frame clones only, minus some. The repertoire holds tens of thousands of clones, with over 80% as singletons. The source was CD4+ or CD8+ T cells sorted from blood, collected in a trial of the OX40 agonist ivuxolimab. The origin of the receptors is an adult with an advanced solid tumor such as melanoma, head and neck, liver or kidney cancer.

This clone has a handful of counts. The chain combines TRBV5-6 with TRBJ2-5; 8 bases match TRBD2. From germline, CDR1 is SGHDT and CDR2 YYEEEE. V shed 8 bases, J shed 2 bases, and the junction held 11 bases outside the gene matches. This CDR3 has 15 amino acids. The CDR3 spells CASSGASGPQETQYF. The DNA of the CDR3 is TGTGCCAGTTCTGGGGCTAGCGGGCCACAAGAGACCCAGTACTTC.

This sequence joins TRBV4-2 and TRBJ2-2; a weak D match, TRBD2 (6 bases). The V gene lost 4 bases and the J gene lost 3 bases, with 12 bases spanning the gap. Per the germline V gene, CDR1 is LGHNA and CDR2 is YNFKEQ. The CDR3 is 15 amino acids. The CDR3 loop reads CASSPRDSYTGELFF. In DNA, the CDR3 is TGTGCCAGCAGCCCCCGGGACTCCTACACCGGGGAGCTGTTTTTT.

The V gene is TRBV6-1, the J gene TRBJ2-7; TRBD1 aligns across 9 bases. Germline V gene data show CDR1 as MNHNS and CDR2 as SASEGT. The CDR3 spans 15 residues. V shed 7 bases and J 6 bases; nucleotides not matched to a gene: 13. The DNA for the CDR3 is TGTGCCAGCACCGGGGGGACAGGGTTAAGCTTCGAGCAGTACTTC. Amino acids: CASTGGTGLSFEQYF.

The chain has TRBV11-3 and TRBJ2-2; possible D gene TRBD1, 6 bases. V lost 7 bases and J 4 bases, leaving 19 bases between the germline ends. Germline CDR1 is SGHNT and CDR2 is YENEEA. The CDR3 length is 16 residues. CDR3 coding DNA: TGTGCCAGCAACCCCGGCAGGGGCGGGTTCACCGGGGAGCTGTTTTTT. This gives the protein CASNPGRGGFTGELFF.

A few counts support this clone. The CDR3 DNA reads as TGCGCCAGCAGCTTGGAAGGGAGTGCTAATGAAAAACTGTTTTTT. Protein sequence: CASSLEGSANEKLFF. V and J are TRBV5-1 and TRBJ1-4; no firm D call. V was pared by 0 bases and J by 3 bases, with 9 bases between. CDR1 is SGHRS and CDR2 is YFSETQ in the germline V gene. This CDR3 region has 15 residues.

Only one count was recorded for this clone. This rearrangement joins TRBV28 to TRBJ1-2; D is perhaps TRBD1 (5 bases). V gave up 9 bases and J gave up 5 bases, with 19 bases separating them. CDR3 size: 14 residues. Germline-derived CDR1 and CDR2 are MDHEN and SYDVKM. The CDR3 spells CASRDGGKRYGYTF. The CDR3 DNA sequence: TGTGCCAGTAGAGACGGGGGAAAGCGGTATGGCTACACCTTC.

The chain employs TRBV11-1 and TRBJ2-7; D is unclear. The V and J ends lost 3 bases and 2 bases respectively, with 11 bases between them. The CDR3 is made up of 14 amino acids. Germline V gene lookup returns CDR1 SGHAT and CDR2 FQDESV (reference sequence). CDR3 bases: TGTGCCAGCAGCTTTTCCCCTTCCACCTACGAGCAGTACTTC. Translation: CASSFSPSTYEQYF.

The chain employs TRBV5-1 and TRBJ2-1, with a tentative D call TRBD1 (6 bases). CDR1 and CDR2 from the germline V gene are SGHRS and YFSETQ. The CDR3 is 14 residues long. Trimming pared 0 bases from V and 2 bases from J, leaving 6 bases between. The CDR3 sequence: CASSLGGPYNEQFF. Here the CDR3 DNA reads TGCGCCAGCAGCTTGGGGGGGCCCTACAATGAGCAGTTCTTC.

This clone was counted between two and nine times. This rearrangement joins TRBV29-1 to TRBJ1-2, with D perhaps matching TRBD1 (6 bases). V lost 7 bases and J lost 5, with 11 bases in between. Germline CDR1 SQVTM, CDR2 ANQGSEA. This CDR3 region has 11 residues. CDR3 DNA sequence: TGCAGCGGGGGAGGGGGATATGGCTACACCTTC. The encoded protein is CSGGGGYGYTF.

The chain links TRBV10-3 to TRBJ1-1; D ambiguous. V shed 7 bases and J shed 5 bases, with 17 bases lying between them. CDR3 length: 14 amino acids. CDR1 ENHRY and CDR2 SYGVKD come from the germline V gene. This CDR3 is CAIKVLEGETEAFF. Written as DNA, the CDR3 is TGTGCCATCAAGGTGCTGGAGGGAGAGACTGAAGCTTTCTTT.

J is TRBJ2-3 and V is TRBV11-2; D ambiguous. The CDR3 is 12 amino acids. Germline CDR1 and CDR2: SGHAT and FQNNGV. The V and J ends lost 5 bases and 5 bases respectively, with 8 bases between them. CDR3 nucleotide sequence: TGTGCCAGCAGCCAGCACGGAGATACGCAGTATTTT. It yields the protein CASSQHGDTQYF.

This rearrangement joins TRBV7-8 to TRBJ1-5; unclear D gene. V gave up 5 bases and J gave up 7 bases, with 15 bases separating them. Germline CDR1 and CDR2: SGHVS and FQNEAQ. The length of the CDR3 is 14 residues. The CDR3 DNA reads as TGTGCCAGCAGCCCAACGAGAATAGGACAGCCCCAGCATTTT. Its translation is CASSPTRIGQPQHF.

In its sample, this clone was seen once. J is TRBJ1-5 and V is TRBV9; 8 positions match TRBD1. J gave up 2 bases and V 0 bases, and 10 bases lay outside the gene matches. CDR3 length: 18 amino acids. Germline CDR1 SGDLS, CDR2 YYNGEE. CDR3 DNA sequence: TGTGCCAGCAGCGTAGCCCGGGACAGGCCGGCGGGCAATCAGCCCCAGCATTTT. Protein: CASSVARDRPAGNQPQHF.

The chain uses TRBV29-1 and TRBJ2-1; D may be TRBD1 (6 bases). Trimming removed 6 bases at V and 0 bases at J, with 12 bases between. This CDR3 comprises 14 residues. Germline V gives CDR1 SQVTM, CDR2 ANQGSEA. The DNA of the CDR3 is TGCAGCGTAGCGGACAGTTACTCCTACAATGAGCAGTTCTTC. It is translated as CSVADSYSYNEQFF.

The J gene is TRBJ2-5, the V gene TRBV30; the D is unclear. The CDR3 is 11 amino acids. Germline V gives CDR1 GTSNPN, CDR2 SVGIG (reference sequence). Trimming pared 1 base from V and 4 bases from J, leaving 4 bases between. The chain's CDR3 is CAWSGVETQYF. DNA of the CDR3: TGTGCCTGGAGTGGGGTAGAGACCCAGTACTTC.

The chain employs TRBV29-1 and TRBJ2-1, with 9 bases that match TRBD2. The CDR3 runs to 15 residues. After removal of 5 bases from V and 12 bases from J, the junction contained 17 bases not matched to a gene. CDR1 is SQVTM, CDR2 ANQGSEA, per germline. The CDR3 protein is CSVTPETSGLGGQFF. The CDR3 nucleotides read TGCAGCGTTACACCGGAGACTAGCGGTTTGGGGGGGCAGTTCTTC.

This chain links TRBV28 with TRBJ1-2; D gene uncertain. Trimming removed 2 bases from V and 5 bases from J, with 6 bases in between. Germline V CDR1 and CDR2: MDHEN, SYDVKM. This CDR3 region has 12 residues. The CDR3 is CASSLLVYGYTF. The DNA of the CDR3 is TGTGCCAGCAGTTTACTTGTGTATGGCTACACCTTC.

CDR3 protein: CASSLAPDGSYEQYF. The CDR3 coding sequence is TGTGCCAGCAGCTTAGCGCCGGACGGCTCCTACGAGCAGTACTTC. The V and J genes are TRBV11-3 and TRBJ2-7; D is ambiguous. Per the germline V gene, CDR1 is SGHNT and CDR2 is YENEEA. The CDR3 runs to 15 residues. The V end was cut by 1 base, the J end by 0 bases, with 10 bases between.

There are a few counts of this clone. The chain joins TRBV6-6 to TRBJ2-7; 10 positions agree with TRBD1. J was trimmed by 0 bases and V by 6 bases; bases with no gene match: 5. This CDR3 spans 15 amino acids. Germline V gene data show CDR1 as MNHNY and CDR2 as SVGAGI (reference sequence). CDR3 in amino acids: CASRGQGRSSYEQYF. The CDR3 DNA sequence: TGTGCCAGCAGGGGACAGGGGCGAAGCTCCTACGAGCAGTACTTC.

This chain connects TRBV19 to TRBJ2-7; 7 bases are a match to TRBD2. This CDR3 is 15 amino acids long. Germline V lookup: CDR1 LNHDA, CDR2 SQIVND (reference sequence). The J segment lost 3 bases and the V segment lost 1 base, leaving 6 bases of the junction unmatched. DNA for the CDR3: TGTGCCAGTAGTATAGCTAGCGGAGTCAACTACGAGCAGTACTTC. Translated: CASSIASGVNYEQYF.

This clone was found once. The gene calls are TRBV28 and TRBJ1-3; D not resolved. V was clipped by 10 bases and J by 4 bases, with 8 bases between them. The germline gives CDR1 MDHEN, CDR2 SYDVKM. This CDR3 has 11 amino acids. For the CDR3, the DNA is TGTGCCACCCTAAGGGGAAACACCATATATTTT. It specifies CATLRGNTIYF. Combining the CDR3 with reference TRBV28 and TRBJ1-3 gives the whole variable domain DVKVTQSSRYLVKRTGEKVFLECVQDMDHENMFWYRQDPGLGLRLIYFSYDVKMKEKGDIPEGYSVSREKKERFSLILESASTNQTSMYLCATLRGNTIYFGEGSWLTVV.

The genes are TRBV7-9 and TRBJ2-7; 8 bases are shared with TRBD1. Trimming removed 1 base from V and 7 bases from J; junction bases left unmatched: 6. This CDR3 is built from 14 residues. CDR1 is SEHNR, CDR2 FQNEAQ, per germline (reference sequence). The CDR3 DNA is TGTGCCAGCAGCTTAGGGACAGGGATGGAGGAGCAGTACTTC. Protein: CASSLGTGMEEQYF. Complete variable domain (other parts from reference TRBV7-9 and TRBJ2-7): DTGVSQNPRHKITKRGQNVTFRCDPISEHNRLYWYRQTLGQGPEFLTYFQNEAQLEKSRLLSDRFSAERPKGSFSTLEIQRTEQGDSAMYLCASSLGTGMEEQYFGPGTRLTVT.

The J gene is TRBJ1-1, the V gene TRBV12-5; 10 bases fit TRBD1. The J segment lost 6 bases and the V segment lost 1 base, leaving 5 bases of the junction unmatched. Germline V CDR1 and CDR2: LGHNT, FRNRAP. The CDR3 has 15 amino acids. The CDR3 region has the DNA TGTGCTAGTGGTTTGGCCGGACAGGGGGTTTCTGAAGCTTTCTTT. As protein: CASGLAGQGVSEAFF.

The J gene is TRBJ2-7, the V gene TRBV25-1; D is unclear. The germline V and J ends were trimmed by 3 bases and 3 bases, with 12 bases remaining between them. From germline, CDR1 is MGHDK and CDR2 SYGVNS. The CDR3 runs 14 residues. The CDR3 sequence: CASSDGGRGYEQYF. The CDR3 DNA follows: TGTGCCAGCAGTGACGGTGGCAGAGGCTACGAGCAGTACTTC.

The CDR3 here is CASSQEKAANTEAFF. CDR3 sequence (DNA): TGTGCCAGCAGCCAAGAGAAGGCGGCGAACACTGAAGCTTTCTTT. The chain recombines TRBV4-2 with TRBJ1-1, with D uncertain. The CDR3 length is 15 residues. V was cut by 0 bases and J by 1 base, with 9 bases left in between. CDR1 and CDR2 from the germline V gene are LGHNA and YNFKEQ.